Listed here are 31 T cell receptor beta chains from one sample, sequenced in a study of blood T cell repertoires in COVID-19. Clones were read by immunoSEQ multiplex PCR, and TCRdb kept only the in-frame ones, dropping some. The profile shows fewer than 250,000 clones, around four fifths of them singletons. What was sequenced was PBMCs or T cells enriched from blood (not recorded which). The receptor source for this set is a woman in her thirties or forties who had been exposed to COVID-19.

V gene TRBV29-1 combines with J gene TRBJ1-2; 8 bases align to TRBD1. Germline assignment: CDR1 SQVTM and CDR2 ANQGSEA. With V trimmed by 8 bases and J by 1 base, 12 bases remained unmatched. The CDR3 spans 15 residues. CDR3 in amino acids: CSFRGTGGFNYGYTF. The CDR3 DNA sequence: TGCAGCTTTCGCGGGACAGGAGGATTTAACTATGGCTACACCTTC. Based on the CDR3 plus reference TRBV29-1 and TRBJ1-2, the full variable domain is SAVISQKPSRDICQRGTSLTIQCQVDSQVTMMFWYRQQPGQSLTLIATANQGSEATYESGFVIDKFPISRPNLTFSTLTVSNMSPEDSSIYLCSFRGTGGFNYGYTFGSGTRLTVV.

The rearrangement uses TRBV5-5 and TRBJ1-6, with 8 bases aligning to TRBD1. The CDR3 has 16 amino acids. The germline V gene encodes CDR1 SGHKS and CDR2 YYEKEE (reference sequence). Losses at the gene ends were 3 bases for V and 8 bases for J; bases not matched to a gene: 10. CDR3 sequence reads: CASSSGTGFGDSPLHF. The CDR3 DNA follows: TGTGCCAGCAGCTCCGGGACAGGCTTCGGAGATTCACCCCTCCACTTT. Variable domain in full (rest from reference TRBV5-5 and TRBJ1-6): DAGVTQSPTHLIKTRGQQVTLRCSPISGHKSVSWYQQVLGQGPQFIFQYYEKEERGRGNFPDRFSARQFPNYSSELNVNALLLGDSALYLCASSSGTGFGDSPLHFGNGTRLTVT.

This chain links TRBV12-3 or TRBV12-4 with TRBJ2-7; tentatively, D is TRBD2 (6 bases). Trimming took 8 bases from V and 7 from J, leaving 18 bases between them. CDR3 length: 13 amino acids. Written as DNA, the CDR3 is TGTGCCAGCGCGGTTAGCGGCACGGGGGAGCAGTACTTC. This sequence encodes CASAVSGTGEQYF.

The chain recombines TRBV5-1 with TRBJ2-5; TRBD1 agrees at 9 bases. From germline, CDR1 is SGHRS and CDR2 YFSETQ. This CDR3 has 14 residues. V gave up 5 bases and J gave up 4 bases; unmatched junction bases: 6. CDR3 coding DNA: TGCGCCAGCAGTTTTGACAGGGGGATAGAGACCCAGTACTTC. Its protein is CASSFDRGIETQYF. The entire variable domain, with the rest obtained from reference TRBV5-1 and TRBJ2-5, is as follows: KAGVTQTPRYLIKTRGQQVTLSCSPISGHRSVSWYQQTPGQGLQFLFEYFSETQRNKGNFPGRFSGRQFSNSRSEMNVSTLELGDSALYLCASSFDRGIETQYFGPGTRLLVL.

The chain joins TRBV9 to TRBJ2-1; 10 nucleotides agree with TRBD2. The V gene's germline CDR1 is SGDLS and CDR2 YYNGEE. V shed 0 bases and J 7 bases; nucleotides not matched to a gene: 7. The CDR3 consists of 16 residues. The CDR3 DNA reads as TGTGCCAGCAGCGTAGTAAGCGGGGGGGCGCAGAATGAGCAGTTCTTC. It translates to CASSVVSGGAQNEQFF.

J is TRBJ1-1 and V is TRBV11-1; D is unclear. This CDR3 spans 13 amino acids. Germline CDR1 SGHAT, CDR2 FQDESV (reference sequence). The V end was cut by 2 bases, the J end by 0 bases, with 4 bases between. This CDR3 reads CASSLSVNTEAFF. CDR3 sequence (DNA): TGTGCCAGCAGCTTAAGCGTGAACACTGAAGCTTTCTTT.

A word on this clone: The sample has other DNA sequences that encode this CDR3 too. V usage is TRBV7-2 and J usage is TRBJ2-3; D is perhaps TRBD1 (5 bases). The ends were cut back, 2 bases at V and 4 bases at J, with 7 bases in the middle. This CDR3 is built from 13 residues. The germline V gene has CDR1 SGHTA and CDR2 FQGNSA. CDR3 region: CASSLKGADTQYF. The DNA for the CDR3 is TGTGCCAGCAGCTTAAAAGGGGCAGATACGCAGTATTTT.

The chain joins TRBV2 to TRBJ1-1; tentatively, D is TRBD1 (6 bases). The V end lost 10 bases, the J end lost 1 base, and 13 bases lay between the germline ends. This CDR3 has 13 residues. Germline-derived CDR1 and CDR2 are SNHLY and FYNNEI. The CDR3 protein is CANLQQGNTEAFF. CDR3 nucleotides: TGTGCCAACTTACAACAGGGGAACACTGAAGCTTTCTTT.

V usage is TRBV4-2 and J usage is TRBJ2-2; 8 positions match TRBD2. The length of the CDR3 is 18 residues. Trimming at V came to 0 bases and at J to 0 bases, leaving 6 bases not matched to a gene. Germline values: CDR1 LGHNA, CDR2 YNFKEQ. CDR3 loop: CASSQERTGLANTGELFF. CDR3 in DNA: TGTGCCAGCAGCCAAGAGCGTACGGGACTAGCGAACACCGGGGAGCTGTTTTTT.

The gene calls are TRBV9 and TRBJ1-2; D is unclear. The CDR3 totals 17 residues. The V gene lost 0 bases and the J gene lost 4 bases, with 19 bases spanning the gap. Germline V lookup: CDR1 SGDLS, CDR2 YYNGEE. The CDR3: CASSVEADWAFSYGYTF. In DNA, the CDR3 is TGTGCCAGCAGCGTAGAGGCTGATTGGGCTTTTTCCTATGGCTACACCTTC.

J is TRBJ2-5 and V is TRBV9, with TRBD1 identical over 12 bases. The trim removed 0 bases at V and 5 bases at J, leaving 8 bases unmatched. The CDR3 runs 17 residues. Germline V gene lookup returns CDR1 SGDLS and CDR2 YYNGEE. The CDR3 region is CASSVGPGDRGRETQYF. The DNA of the CDR3 is TGTGCCAGCAGCGTAGGGCCGGGGGACAGGGGGCGGGAGACCCAGTACTTC.

This clone appeared a few times. The V call is TRBV5-6, the J call TRBJ1-1; TRBD1 aligns across 7 bases. In germline, CDR1 is SGHDT, CDR2 YYEEEE. V lost 2 bases and J lost 3; bases outside the gene matches: 10. This CDR3 has 16 residues. CDR3 region: CASSFRAGTAYTEAFF. The CDR3 bases are TGTGCCAGCAGCTTCCGAGCAGGGACAGCCTACACTGAAGCTTTCTTT.

The chain is built from TRBV19 and TRBJ1-6, with D possibly matching TRBD1 (5 bases). This CDR3 is built from 16 residues. The germline gives CDR1 LNHDA, CDR2 SQIVND (reference sequence). V lost 7 bases and J 2 bases, leaving 15 bases between the germline ends. The CDR3 sequence is CASNPRAGTYNSPLHF. CDR3 DNA: TGTGCCAGTAATCCCAGGGCAGGGACCTATAATTCACCCCTCCACTTT.

This clone showed up just once. This chain connects TRBV24-1 to TRBJ2-6; D call uncertain. The V and J ends lost 3 bases and 2 bases respectively, with 10 bases between them. There are 16 residues in the CDR3. Germline loops: CDR1 KGHDR, CDR2 SFDVKD. Here the CDR3 reads CATSDGPVAGANVLTF. The CDR3 DNA reads TGTGCCACCAGTGATGGCCCAGTGGCTGGGGCCAACGTCCTGACTTTC.

This chain joins TRBV5-1 and TRBJ2-2, with 12 bases matching TRBD1. Germline trimming cut 4 bases from V and 6 bases from J; bases unmatched to any gene: 4. The germline V gene encodes CDR1 SGHRS and CDR2 YFSETQ. The CDR3 loop spans 15 amino acids. Here the CDR3 reads CASSPGTGGPGELFF. In nucleotides, the CDR3 is TGCGCCAGCAGCCCCGGGACAGGGGGCCCCGGGGAGCTGTTTTTT.

This clone was recorded a few times. V gene TRBV30 combines with J gene TRBJ1-1; 9 bases fit TRBD1. The CDR3 contains 13 residues. With 3 bases clipped from V and 1 base from J, the junction kept 0 bases outside the gene matches. Germline V lookup: CDR1 GTSNPN, CDR2 SVGIG (reference sequence). CDR3 amino acids: CAWRGQGNTEAFF. The CDR3 DNA reads as TGTGCCTGGAGGGGACAGGGGAACACTGAAGCTTTCTTT. Full variable domain (remainder filled in from reference TRBV30 and TRBJ1-1): SQTIHQWPATLVQPVGSPLSLECTVEGTSNPNLYWYRQAAGRGLQLLFYSVGIGQISSEVPQNLSASRPQDRQFILSSKKLLLSDSGFYLCAWRGQGNTEAFFGQGTRLTVV.

The J gene is TRBJ2-7, the V gene TRBV2; TRBD2 matches 13 bases. The V gene end was trimmed by 6 bases and the J gene end by 0 bases; junction bases not matched to a gene: 8. This CDR3 is built from 17 residues. CDR1 SNHLY and CDR2 FYNNEI come from the germline V gene. The CDR3 spells CASREGLAGTISYEQYF. CDR3 bases: TGTGCCAGCAGGGAGGGACTAGCGGGGACGATCTCCTACGAGCAGTACTTC. Variable domain in full (rest from reference TRBV2 and TRBJ2-7): EPEVTQTPSHQVTQMGQEVILRCVPISNHLYFYWYRQILGQKVEFLVSFYNNEISEKSEIFDDQFSVERPDGSNFTLKIRSTKLEDSAMYFCASREGLAGTISYEQYFGPGTRLTVT.

The J gene is TRBJ2-7, the V gene TRBV5-5, with 11 positions matching TRBD1. Per germline, CDR1 SGHKS and CDR2 YYEKEE (reference sequence). The V gene end was trimmed by 3 bases and the J gene end by 2 bases; junction bases not matched to a gene: 4. This CDR3 contains 15 residues. CDR3 sequence (DNA): TGTGCCAGCAGCTCCGGGACAGGGGGTACCTACGAGCAGTACTTC. Protein product: CASSSGTGGTYEQYF.

The V gene is TRBV9, the J gene TRBJ1-3; D is ambiguous. The CDR3 spans 16 residues. With 1 base removed from V and 1 base from J, the gap between germline ends came to 12 bases. The germline CDR1 and CDR2 sequences are SGDLS and YYNGEE. As DNA, the CDR3 is TGTGCCAGCAGCGTACAGGCCGTGGCATCTGGAAACACCATATATTTT. It yields the protein CASSVQAVASGNTIYF.

The chain joins TRBV29-1 to TRBJ1-2; D unresolved. Germline CDR1 SQVTM, CDR2 ANQGSEA. This CDR3 region has 11 residues. V gave up 7 bases and J gave up 1 base, with 7 bases separating them. Here the CDR3 DNA reads TGCAGCGCTTACAGTAACTATGGCTACACCTTC. It specifies CSAYSNYGYTF.

The chain is built from TRBV3-1 (or the pseudogene TRBV3-2) and TRBJ1-2; D perhaps matches TRBD1 (5 bases). Per germline, CDR1 LGHDT and CDR2 YNNKEL (reference sequence). This CDR3 is built from 15 residues. V gave up 1 base and J gave up 4 bases, with 13 bases separating them. The CDR3 is CASSQAGVPGYGYTF. CDR3 coding DNA: TGTGCCAGCAGCCAAGCGGGGGTTCCAGGCTATGGCTACACCTTC.

This clone was seen a few times. The chain couples TRBV5-1 to TRBJ1-2; D ambiguous. V lost 0 bases, J lost 0 bases, and 6 bases lay in between. The CDR3 totals 14 residues. Germline V lookup: CDR1 SGHRS, CDR2 YFSETQ. The CDR3 protein is CASSLGSANYGYTF. The CDR3 nucleotides read TGCGCCAGCAGCTTGGGATCGGCTAACTATGGCTACACCTTC.

This clone has more than one count but fewer than ten. The chain combines TRBV5-1 with TRBJ2-1, with TRBD2 matching over 8 bases. Germline lookup yields CDR1 SGHRS and CDR2 YFSETQ. The CDR3 is made up of 16 amino acids. The V and J ends lost 4 bases and 5 bases, in that order; junction bases with no gene match: 11. CDR3 sequence reads: CASSTEGRGADNEQFF. The CDR3, as DNA: TGCGCCAGCAGCACGGAAGGGCGGGGGGCCGACAATGAGCAGTTCTTC.

The J gene is TRBJ1-2, the V gene TRBV28; the match to TRBD1 covers 9 bases. V lost 4 bases, J lost 5 bases, and 5 bases stayed unmatched. Germline assignment: CDR1 MDHEN and CDR2 SYDVKM. This CDR3 has 14 residues. This CDR3 reads CASSSGTGYYGYTF. The CDR3 DNA sequence: TGTGCCAGCAGTTCTGGGACAGGGTATTATGGCTACACCTTC.

The chain couples TRBV7-8 to TRBJ1-5; D gene uncertain. This CDR3 spans 14 amino acids. Trimming took off 1 base at V and 6 bases at J, with 10 bases between the two ends. Germline V gene sequence: CDR1 SGHVS, CDR2 FQNEAQ. CDR3 DNA: TGTGCCAGCAGCTTAGAGCGAGGGCTTCAGCCCCAGCATTTT. Residues: CASSLERGLQPQHF.

J is TRBJ2-1 and V is TRBV5-1; D might be TRBD1 (5 bases). The ends were cut back, 6 bases at V and 3 bases at J, with 10 bases in the middle. Germline values: CDR1 SGHRS, CDR2 YFSETQ. The CDR3 runs to 13 residues. CDR3 region: CASKGDIYNEQFF. Written as DNA, the CDR3 is TGCGCCAGCAAAGGGGATATCTACAATGAGCAGTTCTTC.

V gene TRBV28 combines with J gene TRBJ2-3; D not resolved. The CDR3 covers 15 residues. The V end lost 3 bases, the J end lost 2 bases, and 12 bases lay between the germline ends. Germline V gene lookup returns CDR1 MDHEN and CDR2 SYDVKM. CDR3 sequence reads: CASSLFVTYTDTQYF. DNA for the CDR3: TGTGCCAGCAGTTTGTTTGTCACCTACACAGATACGCAGTATTTT.

V and J are TRBV11-2 and TRBJ2-7, with D perhaps matching TRBD2 (5 bases). The CDR3 has 17 amino acids. The germline V gene has CDR1 SGHAT and CDR2 FQNNGV. Trimming left V 1 base short and J 4 bases short, with 20 bases between. The CDR3 DNA is TGTGCCAGCAGCTTAGCCAAGCCCGGGCCAACTAGTTACGAGCAGTACTTC. This codes for CASSLAKPGPTSYEQYF.

The J gene is TRBJ2-3, the V gene TRBV3-1 (or the pseudogene TRBV3-2); 7 bases match TRBD2. Trimming took 5 bases from V and 4 from J; bases not matched to a gene: 6. This CDR3 spans 14 amino acids. Germline CDR1 and CDR2: LGHDT and YNNKEL (reference sequence). CDR3 loop: CASSATSMADTQYF. CDR3 in DNA: TGTGCCAGCAGCGCGACTAGCATGGCAGATACGCAGTATTTT.

The table lists this clone with a few counts. This chain connects TRBV2 to TRBJ2-5; tentatively, D is TRBD2 (6 bases). This CDR3 has 13 residues. Germline V gene data show CDR1 as SNHLY and CDR2 as FYNNEI. Trimming cost V 8 bases and J 1 base, with 11 bases left between them. The CDR3 here is CASWGETQETQYF. CDR3 sequence (DNA): TGTGCCAGCTGGGGGGAAACCCAAGAGACCCAGTACTTC.

The chain couples TRBV23-1 to TRBJ1-5, with TRBD1 identical over 11 bases. TRBV23-1 is filed as an ORF, its function uncertain. This CDR3 is 19 amino acids long. The V segment lost 4 bases and the J segment 2 bases; nucleotides outside the gene matches: 13. CDR3 in DNA: TGCGCCAGCAGTCCCCAGGACAGGGGGCCTTTTTTCGGCAATCAGCCCCAGCATTTT. Translating gives CASSPQDRGPFFGNQPQHF.